These 26 T cell receptor beta chains share one sample of origin, sequenced in a study of beta chain features in type 1 diabetes. Study results and caveats: There was a moderate but significant shortening of TCRB CDR3s in all four CD4+ subsets of Type 1 diabetes patients.

Reverse transcription of all isolated RNA meant that expressed TCRB transcripts were sequenced. The repertoire was sequenced with immunoSEQ multiplex PCR; TCRdb's copy has only in-frame clones and lacks some. The sample holds around 310,000 clones, approximately 13% seen once. Antigens of these TCRs are unknown. The specimen was naive CD4+ T cells from blood. The receptor set was obtained from a young woman with type 1 diabetes.

This chain links TRBV15 with TRBJ2-1; TRBD1 matches at 7 bases. This CDR3 has 11 residues. In germline, CDR1 is LNHNV, CDR2 YYDKDF (reference sequence). With V trimmed by 3 bases and J by 10 bases, 0 bases remained unmatched. DNA for the CDR3: TGTGCCACCAGCAGGGACAGGGAGCAGTTCTTC. Amino acids: CATSRDREQFF.

This clone was recorded a few times. The chain employs TRBV19 and TRBJ1-5; a possible D gene is TRBD1 (5 bases). Germline assignment: CDR1 LNHDA and CDR2 SQIVND (reference sequence). This CDR3 contains 15 residues. Trimming stripped 3 bases from V and 4 bases from J, with 13 bases between. CDR3 DNA sequence: TGTGCCAGTAGTATCTGGGGCCCGAATAATCAGCCCCAGCATTTT. Translation: CASSIWGPNNQPQHF.

This clone has more than one count but fewer than ten. The gene calls are TRBV30 and TRBJ1-2; D possibly corresponds to TRBD1 (6 bases). The V gene lost 2 bases and the J gene lost 6 bases, with 7 bases spanning the gap. CDR1 GTSNPN and CDR2 SVGIG come from the germline V gene (reference sequence). The CDR3 spans 11 residues. The DNA for the CDR3 is TGTGCCTGGAGTAACAGGGATGGCTACACCTTC. Protein product: CAWSNRDGYTF.

This clone was observed a few times. V and J are TRBV6-5 and TRBJ2-1; no definite D call. Germline values: CDR1 MNHEY, CDR2 SVGAGI. Deletions cut 6 bases from V and 6 bases from J, with 18 bases between. This CDR3 is built from 15 residues. Here the CDR3 DNA reads TGTGCCAGCAGCTATGCTGGGCTCACCTCCAATGAGCAGTTCTTC. Protein sequence: CASSYAGLTSNEQFF.

This clone was observed a few times. This chain connects TRBV30 to TRBJ2-1; D possibly corresponds to TRBD2 (6 bases). Germline lookup yields CDR1 GTSNPN and CDR2 SVGIG (reference sequence). V was pared by 1 base and J by 15 bases, with 13 bases between. CDR3 length: 11 residues. CDR3 bases: TGTGCCTGGAGTGGCGGGACTTACCTGTTCTTC. It yields the protein CAWSGGTYLFF.

The V call is TRBV5-1, the J call TRBJ2-3; unclear D gene. Per the germline V gene, CDR1 is SGHRS and CDR2 is YFSETQ. This CDR3 is 13 amino acids long. Trimming cost V 4 bases and J 4 bases, with 10 bases left between them. CDR3 sequence (DNA): TGCGCCAGCAGCCTCGGGTGGGCAGATACGCAGTATTTT. Its translation is CASSLGWADTQYF.

This clone occurred a few times. V and J are TRBV4-3 and TRBJ2-5, with 7 bases aligning to TRBD1. Per the germline V gene, CDR1 is LGHNA and CDR2 is YSLEER. The CDR3 sequence is 15 residues long. After removal of 2 bases from V and 0 bases from J, the junction contained 3 bases not matched to a gene. CDR3 sequence: CASSQNQGDQETQYF. CDR3 in DNA: TGCGCCAGCAGCCAAAATCAGGGGGACCAAGAGACCCAGTACTTC.

The rearrangement joins TRBV28 to TRBJ2-5, with 14 bases fitting TRBD2. The CDR3 spans 18 residues. J lost 5 bases, V lost 5 bases, and 13 bases had no gene match. Germline V lookup: CDR1 MDHEN, CDR2 SYDVKM. The CDR3 sequence is CASSTRGTSGSFYETQYF. The CDR3 DNA is TGTGCCAGCAGTACAAGGGGGACTAGCGGGAGTTTTTATGAGACCCAGTACTTC.

This clone was found a few times. The same CDR3 is also encoded by other DNA sequences in this sample. The chain couples TRBV15 to TRBJ2-3, with D uncertain. Germline loops: CDR1 LNHNV, CDR2 YYDKDF (reference sequence). V lost 1 base and J lost 0, with 2 bases in between. There are 13 residues in the CDR3. DNA of the CDR3: TGTGCCACCAGCAGAGCTAGCACAGATACGCAGTATTTT. Translated: CATSRASTDTQYF. The full variable domain, in which reference TRBV15 and TRBJ2-3 provide the parts outside the CDR3, is DAMVIQNPRYQVTQFGKPVTLSCSQTLNHNVMYWYQQKSSQAPKLLFHYYDKDFNNEADTPDNFQSRRPNTSFCFLDIRSPGLGDTAMYLCATSRASTDTQYFGPGTRLTVL.

The chain combines TRBV25-1 with TRBJ2-7; 9 nucleotides match TRBD2. With 8 bases clipped from V and 0 bases from J, the junction kept 8 bases outside the gene matches. This CDR3 contains 15 residues. CDR1 and CDR2 from the germline V gene are MGHDK and SYGVNS. The DNA for the CDR3 is TGTGCCAGCGTGAGACTAGCGGAGAACTCCTACGAGCAGTACGTC. Translating gives CASVRLAENSYEQYV.

The CDR3 sequence is CASSLEGAGANVLTF. CDR3 nucleotides: TGTGCCAGCAGCTTGGAAGGGGCAGGGGCCAACGTCCTGACTTTC. The rearrangement joins TRBV5-4 to TRBJ2-6; D is perhaps TRBD1 (5 bases). Trimming took off 0 bases at V and 4 bases at J, with 8 bases between the two ends. The germline V gene encodes CDR1 SGHNT and CDR2 YYREEE (reference sequence). This CDR3 contains 15 residues.

This clone occurred a few times. This chain connects TRBV5-1 to TRBJ1-1, with TRBD1 as a possible D gene (6 bases). Germline assignment: CDR1 SGHRS and CDR2 YFSETQ. The CDR3 runs to 14 residues. V dropped 1 base and J dropped 1 base, with 8 bases sitting between them. The CDR3 coding sequence is TGCGCCAGCAGCTTGAACAGGGAGAACACTGAAGCTTTCTTT. The encoded protein is CASSLNRENTEAFF.

This clone appeared a few times. The V gene is TRBV30, the J gene TRBJ2-1; perhaps TRBD2 as D (6 bases). The germline gives CDR1 GTSNPN, CDR2 SVGIG (reference sequence). The V end was cut by 3 bases, the J end by 0 bases, with 9 bases between. This CDR3 region has 14 residues. The DNA for the CDR3 is TGTGCCTGGAGGCCCGGGGGCTCCTACAATGAGCAGTTCTTC. It is translated as CAWRPGGSYNEQFF.

CDR3: CASSSRQERGTEAFF. The DNA of the CDR3 is TGTGCCAGTAGTTCCCGACAGGAGAGGGGAACTGAAGCTTTCTTT. This chain links TRBV19 with TRBJ1-1; D perhaps matches TRBD1 (6 bases). Per the germline V gene, CDR1 is LNHDA and CDR2 is SQIVND (reference sequence). The CDR3 is 15 amino acids. Trimming shortened V by 5 bases and J by 5 bases, and 18 bases separated the two germline ends. Together with reference TRBV19 and TRBJ1-1, the CDR3 gives the full variable domain: DGGITQSPKYLFRKEGQNVTLSCEQNLNHDAMYWYRQDPGQGLRLIYYSQIVNDFQKGDIAEGYSVSREKKESFPLTVTSAQKNPTAFYLCASSSRQERGTEAFFGQGTRLTVV.

This clone was observed a handful of times. The chain couples TRBV18 to TRBJ1-1; a weak D match, TRBD1 (5 bases). The CDR3 consists of 13 residues. Germline V CDR1 and CDR2: KGHSH, LQKENI. V was cut by 6 bases and J by 4 bases, with 12 bases left in between. Here the CDR3 DNA reads TGTGCCAGCTCGGGGGGGATGCCCACTGAAGCTTTCTTT. This sequence encodes CASSGGMPTEAFF. Supplemented by reference TRBV18 and TRBJ1-1, the full variable domain reads NAGVMQNPRHLVRRRGQEARLRCSPMKGHSHVYWYRQLPEEGLKFMVYLQKENIIDESGMPKERFSAEFPKEGPSILRIQQVVRGDSAAYFCASSGGMPTEAFFGQGTRLTVV.

The chain employs TRBV9 and TRBJ2-3; TRBD2 agrees at 7 bases. This CDR3 contains 16 residues. Trimming at V came to 0 bases and at J to 6 bases, leaving 10 bases not matched to a gene. Germline assignment: CDR1 SGDLS and CDR2 YYNGEE. CDR3 in amino acids: CASSVAAGAVQDTQYF. The CDR3, as DNA: TGTGCCAGCAGCGTAGCGGCGGGAGCCGTGCAGGATACGCAGTATTTT.

The genes are TRBV19 and TRBJ1-5; no definite D call. The V end lost 0 bases, the J end lost 1 base, and 10 bases lay between the germline ends. Germline V lookup: CDR1 LNHDA, CDR2 SQIVND (reference sequence). The CDR3 has 16 amino acids. The CDR3 here is CASSIDLWASNQPQHF. The CDR3 DNA reads as TGTGCCAGTAGTATAGATCTATGGGCAAGCAATCAGCCCCAGCATTTT.

This chain connects TRBV6-1 to TRBJ2-7; 12 bases fit TRBD2. The germline V gene encodes CDR1 MNHNS and CDR2 SASEGT. Losses at the gene ends were 5 bases for V and 4 bases for J; bases not matched to a gene: 9. CDR3 length: 16 amino acids. The CDR3 region has the DNA TGTGCCAGCAGTAAAGGAGGACTAGCGGGACTTTACGAGCAGTACGTC. Its protein is CASSKGGLAGLYEQYV.

The V gene is TRBV19, the J gene TRBJ1-1, with 10 bases aligning to TRBD1. The CDR3 is 14 residues long. The J segment lost 8 bases and the V segment lost 3 bases, leaving 6 bases of the junction unmatched. In germline, CDR1 is LNHDA, CDR2 SQIVND (reference sequence). In DNA, the CDR3 is TGTGCCAGTAGTATTAGGAGACAGGGGGCAGAAGCTTTCTTT. Amino acid sequence: CASSIRRQGAEAFF. Supplemented by reference TRBV19 and TRBJ1-1, the full variable domain reads DGGITQSPKYLFRKEGQNVTLSCEQNLNHDAMYWYRQDPGQGLRLIYYSQIVNDFQKGDIAEGYSVSREKKESFPLTVTSAQKNPTAFYLCASSIRRQGAEAFFGQGTRLTVV.

This clone was detected a few times. This chain links TRBV30 with TRBJ2-4, with D possibly being TRBD1 (5 bases). V was cut by 3 bases and J by 3 bases, with 9 bases left in between. The CDR3 spans 13 residues. Germline CDR1 GTSNPN, CDR2 SVGIG (reference sequence). The CDR3 loop is CAWRTRVKNIQYF. In DNA, the CDR3 is TGTGCCTGGAGAACCAGGGTCAAAAACATTCAGTACTTC.

This clone was seen a handful of times. The chain uses TRBV15 and TRBJ2-5, with a possible D match to TRBD2 (5 bases). Deletions cut 0 bases from V and 1 base from J, with 9 bases between. The CDR3 spans 15 residues. Germline V lookup: CDR1 LNHNV, CDR2 YYDKDF (reference sequence). CDR3 coding DNA: TGTGCCACCAGCAGAGATCTCGCGGGCCAAGAGACCCAGTACTTC. Translating it yields CATSRDLAGQETQYF.

This clone was picked up a small number of times. The genes are TRBV18 and TRBJ2-5, with 8 bases matching TRBD1. Matching the DNA end better, TRBJ2-7 makes the J call doubtful. The germline CDR1 and CDR2 sequences are KGHSH and LQKENI. CDR3 length equals 13 residues. This CDR3 reads CASSPGTGYEQYF. The CDR3 nucleotides are TGTGCCAGCTCACCCGGGACAGGCTACGAGCAGTACTTC.

The V gene is TRBV18, the J gene TRBJ2-3; 13 nucleotides align to TRBD2. Germline CDR1 KGHSH, CDR2 LQKENI. The length of the CDR3 is 18 residues. Trimming removed 3 bases from V and 0 bases from J; junction bases left unmatched: 6. The CDR3 region is CASSPWTSGSSSTDTQYF. The CDR3 coding sequence is TGTGCCAGCTCACCCTGGACTAGCGGGAGCTCTAGCACAGATACGCAGTATTTT.

V gene TRBV28 combines with J gene TRBJ2-7; 11 bases line up with TRBD1. Germline lookup yields CDR1 MDHEN and CDR2 SYDVKM. V was pared by 6 bases and J by 4 bases, with 8 bases of the junction left unmatched. This CDR3 region has 15 residues. CDR3 in DNA: TGTGCCAGCAGCCAACCGGGACAGGGGGATTACGAGCAGTACTTC. As protein: CASSQPGQGDYEQYF.

This clone was picked up a small number of times. As DNA, the CDR3 is TGTGCCAGCTCACCGACTAGCGGAACTTACTCTGGGGCCAACGTCCTGACTTTC. Protein product: CASSPTSGTYSGANVLTF. The rearrangement links TRBV18 to TRBJ2-6; 9 nucleotides line up with TRBD2. This CDR3 has 18 residues. In germline, CDR1 is KGHSH, CDR2 LQKENI. V was pared by 3 bases and J by 0 bases, with 6 bases of the junction left unmatched.

J is TRBJ2-1 and V is TRBV18, with D uncertain. The germline V gene encodes CDR1 KGHSH and CDR2 LQKENI. With 7 bases removed from V and 6 bases from J, the gap between germline ends came to 16 bases. The CDR3 consists of 14 residues. In DNA form, the CDR3 reads TGTGCCAGCTGTTCCTCGTGGGCTCTCAATGAGCAGTTCTTC. Translation gives CASCSSWALNEQFF. Together with reference TRBV18 and TRBJ2-1, the CDR3 gives the full variable domain: NAGVMQNPRHLVRRRGQEARLRCSPMKGHSHVYWYRQLPEEGLKFMVYLQKENIIDESGMPKERFSAEFPKEGPSILRIQQVVRGDSAAYFCASCSSWALNEQFFGPGTRLTVL.